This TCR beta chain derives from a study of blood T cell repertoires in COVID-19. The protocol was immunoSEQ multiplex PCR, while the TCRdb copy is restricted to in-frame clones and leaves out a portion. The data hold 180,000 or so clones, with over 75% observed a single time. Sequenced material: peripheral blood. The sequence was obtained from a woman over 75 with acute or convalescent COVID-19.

The CDR3 region has the DNA TGCGCCAGCAGCCAAGATTACGGGCAGCGGGGCTATGGCTACACCTTC. Translating gives CASSQDYGQRGYGYTF. The rearrangement links TRBV4-3 to TRBJ1-2, with no clear D. CDR1 is LGHNA and CDR2 is YSLEER in the germline V gene. Trimming took 0 bases from V and 4 from J, leaving 15 bases between them. The CDR3 length is 16 residues.